Below are 12 T cell receptor beta chains sequenced from a single sample in a study of glioma-infiltrating T cells after dendritic cell vaccination. Here immunoSEQ multiplex PCR was the method, and the copy in TCRdb shows in-frame clones only, minus some. The data contain some 70,000 clones, around 86% of them singletons. The source material was blood, sampled before dendritic cell vaccination. Source of these receptors: a human donor with glioblastoma.

V gene TRBV4-2 combines with J gene TRBJ1-1; no clear D. Trimming shortened V by 4 bases and J by 0 bases, and 3 bases separated the two germline ends. From germline, CDR1 is LGHNA and CDR2 YNFKEQ. CDR3 length equals 12 residues. The CDR3 reads CASSPMNTEAFF. The CDR3 DNA reads TGTGCCAGCAGCCCCATGAACACTGAAGCTTTCTTT.

This chain uses TRBV2 with TRBJ2-3, with a tentative D call TRBD1 (5 bases). CDR1 is SNHLY, CDR2 FYNNEI, per germline. The germline V and J ends were trimmed by 8 bases and 5 bases, with 14 bases remaining between them. CDR3 length: 13 residues. CDR3 DNA: TGTGCCAGCGGTGCAGGGATGGGAGATACGCAGTATTTT. This gives the protein CASGAGMGDTQYF. Filled out from reference TRBV2 and TRBJ2-3, the complete variable domain reads EPEVTQTPSHQVTQMGQEVILRCVPISNHLYFYWYRQILGQKVEFLVSFYNNEISEKSEIFDDQFSVERPDGSNFTLKIRSTKLEDSAMYFCASGAGMGDTQYFGPGTRLTVL.

CDR3 DNA: TGTGCCAGCAGCGTAACGGGACAGGGGAACTATGGCTACACCTTC. Translated, it gives CASSVTGQGNYGYTF. The chain links TRBV9 to TRBJ1-2; 10 bases align to TRBD1. This CDR3 is built from 15 residues. The V gene's germline CDR1 is SGDLS and CDR2 YYNGEE. Trimming removed 1 base from V and 2 bases from J; junction bases left unmatched: 2.

The genes are TRBV5-5 and TRBJ1-1; D not resolved. CDR3 size: 16 residues. Trimming shortened V by 2 bases and J by 1 base, and 15 bases separated the two germline ends. CDR1 is SGHKS and CDR2 is YYEKEE in the germline V gene (reference sequence). The CDR3 reads CASSFGSGQKNTEAFF. The CDR3 DNA is TGTGCCAGCAGCTTTGGTAGTGGGCAGAAGAACACTGAAGCTTTCTTT.

As to this clone: The junction departs from the called germline gene at one end, perhaps through a read error. The chain employs TRBV18 and TRBJ1-2, with D possibly being TRBD1 (6 bases). The CDR3 totals 13 residues. Germline V gene lookup returns CDR1 KGHSH and CDR2 LQKENI. As DNA, the CDR3 is TGTGCCAGCTCACCAATGACCCAGACAGGCGCGTCCTTC. Protein: CASSPMTQTGASF.

This chain uses TRBV29-1 with TRBJ2-3, with 10 positions matching TRBD1. CDR1 SQVTM and CDR2 ANQGSEA come from the germline V gene. The V segment lost 6 bases and the J segment 5 bases; nucleotides outside the gene matches: 8. This CDR3 has 14 amino acids. Here the CDR3 reads CSVPGQGVGDTQYF. DNA of the CDR3: TGCAGCGTACCAGGACAGGGGGTGGGAGATACGCAGTATTTT.

V gene TRBV14 combines with J gene TRBJ1-4; weak D call: TRBD1 (6 bases). CDR1 is SGHDN and CDR2 is FVKESK in the germline V gene. The CDR3 runs 17 residues. The germline V and J ends were trimmed by 4 bases and 8 bases, with 23 bases remaining between them. CDR3 sequence reads: CASSRSGAGVSGEKLFF. CDR3 in DNA: TGTGCCAGCAGCCGTTCCGGGGCAGGGGTCAGTGGAGAAAAACTGTTTTTT.

The chain is built from TRBV7-2 and TRBJ1-6; TRBD1 matches at 9 bases. This CDR3 comprises 19 residues. Losses at the gene ends were 0 bases for V and 0 bases for J; bases not matched to a gene: 6. Germline CDR1 and CDR2: SGHTA and FQGNSA. The CDR3: CASSLAWGTGSSYNSPLHF. CDR3 nucleotide sequence: TGTGCCAGCAGCTTAGCGTGGGGGACAGGGAGCTCCTATAATTCACCCCTCCACTTT.

The chain combines TRBV2 with TRBJ2-1, with a tentative D call TRBD2 (5 bases). The CDR3 sequence is 14 residues long. Germline lookup yields CDR1 SNHLY and CDR2 FYNNEI. V lost 2 bases and J lost 9, with 14 bases in between. The CDR3 loop reads CASSELATEGEQFF. In DNA, the CDR3 is TGTGCCAGCAGTGAATTGGCGACCGAGGGTGAGCAGTTCTTC.

The chain links TRBV6-1 to TRBJ1-2, with D maybe TRBD1 (5 bases). This CDR3 has 15 residues. Trimming left V 2 bases short and J 8 bases short, with 18 bases between. Germline V gene sequence: CDR1 MNHNS, CDR2 SASEGT. CDR3 bases: TGTGCCAGCAGTGAACAGCGGGGGAGCGGCGCGGGCTACACCTTC. Residues: CASSEQRGSGAGYTF.

The chain uses TRBV2 and TRBJ1-1; D is perhaps TRBD1 (5 bases). Germline V gives CDR1 SNHLY, CDR2 FYNNEI. V lost 6 bases and J 3 bases, leaving 17 bases between the germline ends. The CDR3 runs 15 residues. The chain's CDR3 is CASRAGTVKHTEAFF. In DNA form, the CDR3 reads TGTGCCAGCAGAGCGGGGACCGTAAAACACACTGAAGCTTTCTTT. Filled out from reference TRBV2 and TRBJ1-1, the complete variable domain reads EPEVTQTPSHQVTQMGQEVILRCVPISNHLYFYWYRQILGQKVEFLVSFYNNEISEKSEIFDDQFSVERPDGSNFTLKIRSTKLEDSAMYFCASRAGTVKHTEAFFGQGTRLTVV.

This clone was detected a few times. The V call is TRBV5-4, the J call TRBJ2-1; D may be TRBD1 (6 bases). The CDR3 contains 16 residues. Trimming removed 0 bases from V and 0 bases from J, with 10 bases in between. Germline CDR1 SGHNT, CDR2 YYREEE (reference sequence). CDR3 bases: TGTGCCAGCAGCTTGGGTGGGGGCGTCTCCTACAATGAGCAGTTCTTC. This encodes CASSLGGGVSYNEQFF.